This TCR beta chain was identified during a study of blood T cell repertoires in COVID-19. Whole-study context: Material from acute and convalescent COVID-19 was sourced from the United States, Italy and Spain. Nucleic acid was either cDNA or gDNA, and it came from T cells, B-cell-depleted T cells, or PBMCs.

CDR3 length equals 15 residues. Germline V lookup: CDR1 LNHNV, CDR2 YYDKDF (reference sequence). V lost 5 bases to trimming and J lost 4 bases, with 15 bases between them. Per the original data handling: Amplified reference gene primers provided the basis for estimating nucleated cell counts. Repertoires were generated with immunoSEQ multiplex PCR, while TCRdb's copy carries only in-frame clones and drops some. V and J calls and clone size come straight from that table; D and trimming were deduced from the DNA. Found here are under 200,000 clones, approximately 90% of them singletons; the top ten hold roughly 3.7%.

The source material was peripheral blood. This clonotype originated in a young man with active or convalescent COVID-19. The J gene is TRBJ2-1, the V gene TRBV15; maybe TRBD1 (5 bases). CDR3 loop: CATSGVQGSYNEQFF. DNA for the CDR3: TGTGCCACCAGCGGGGTTCAGGGCTCTTACAATGAGCAGTTCTTC.